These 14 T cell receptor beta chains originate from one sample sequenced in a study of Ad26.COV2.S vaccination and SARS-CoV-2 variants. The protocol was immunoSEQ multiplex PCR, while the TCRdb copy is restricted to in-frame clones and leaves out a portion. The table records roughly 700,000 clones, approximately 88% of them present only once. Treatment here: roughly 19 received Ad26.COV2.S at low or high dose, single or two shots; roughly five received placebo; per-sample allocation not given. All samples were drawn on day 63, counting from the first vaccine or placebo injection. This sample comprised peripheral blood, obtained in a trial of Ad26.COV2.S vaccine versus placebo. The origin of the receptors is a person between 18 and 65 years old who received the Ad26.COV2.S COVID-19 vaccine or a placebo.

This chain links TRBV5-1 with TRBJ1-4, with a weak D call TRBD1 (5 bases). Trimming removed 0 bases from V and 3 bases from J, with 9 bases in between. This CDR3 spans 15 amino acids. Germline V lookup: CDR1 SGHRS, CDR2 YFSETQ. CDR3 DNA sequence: TGCGCCAGCAGCTTGGAGGGACGGCCTAATGAAAAACTGTTTTTT. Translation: CASSLEGRPNEKLFF.

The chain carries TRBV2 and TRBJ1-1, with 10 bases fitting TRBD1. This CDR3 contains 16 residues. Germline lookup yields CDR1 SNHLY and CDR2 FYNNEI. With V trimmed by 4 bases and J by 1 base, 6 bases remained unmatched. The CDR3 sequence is CASSGAGTGENTEAFF. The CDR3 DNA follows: TGTGCCAGCAGTGGAGCCGGGACAGGGGAGAACACTGAAGCTTTCTTT.

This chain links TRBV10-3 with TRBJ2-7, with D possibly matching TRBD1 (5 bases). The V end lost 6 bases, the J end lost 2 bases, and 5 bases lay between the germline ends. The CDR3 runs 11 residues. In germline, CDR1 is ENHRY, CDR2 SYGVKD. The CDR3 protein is CAIRDTYEQYF. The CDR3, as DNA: TGTGCCATCAGGGACACCTACGAGCAGTACTTC.

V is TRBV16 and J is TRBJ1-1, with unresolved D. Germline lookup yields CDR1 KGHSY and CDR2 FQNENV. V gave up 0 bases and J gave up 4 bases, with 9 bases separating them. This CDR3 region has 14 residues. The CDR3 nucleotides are TGTGCCAGCAGCCAATCTGACTTCCGCACTGAAGCTTTCTTT. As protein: CASSQSDFRTEAFF.

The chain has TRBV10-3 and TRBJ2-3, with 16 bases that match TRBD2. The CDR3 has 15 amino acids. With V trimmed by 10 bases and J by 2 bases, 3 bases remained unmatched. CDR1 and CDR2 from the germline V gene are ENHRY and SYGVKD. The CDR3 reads CATGTSGRATDTQYF. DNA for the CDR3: TGTGCCACAGGGACTAGCGGGAGGGCCACAGATACGCAGTATTTT.

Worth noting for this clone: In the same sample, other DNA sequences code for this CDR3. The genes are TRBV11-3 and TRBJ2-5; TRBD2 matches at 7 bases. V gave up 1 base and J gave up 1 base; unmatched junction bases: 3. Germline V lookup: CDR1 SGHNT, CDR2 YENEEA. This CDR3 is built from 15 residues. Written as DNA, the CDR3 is TGTGCCAGCAGCTTAGGTGGCGGGAGCCAAGAGACCCAGTACTTC. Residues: CASSLGGGSQETQYF.

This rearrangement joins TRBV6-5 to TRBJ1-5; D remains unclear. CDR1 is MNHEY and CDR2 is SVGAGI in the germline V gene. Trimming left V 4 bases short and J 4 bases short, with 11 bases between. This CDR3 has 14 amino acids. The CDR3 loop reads CASSSGLLNQPQHF. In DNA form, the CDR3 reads TGTGCCAGCAGTTCGGGATTACTAAATCAGCCCCAGCATTTT.

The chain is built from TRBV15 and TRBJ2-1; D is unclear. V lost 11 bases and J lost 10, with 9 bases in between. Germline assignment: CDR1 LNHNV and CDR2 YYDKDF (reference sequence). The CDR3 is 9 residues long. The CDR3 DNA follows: TGTGCCCCCATGGGGGAGCAGTTCTTC. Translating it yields CAPMGEQFF.

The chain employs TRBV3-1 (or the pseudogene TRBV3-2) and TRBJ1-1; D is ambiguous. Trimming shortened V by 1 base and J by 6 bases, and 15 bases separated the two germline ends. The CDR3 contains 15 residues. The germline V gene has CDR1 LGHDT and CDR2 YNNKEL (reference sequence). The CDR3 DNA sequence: TGTGCCAGCAGCCAAGTATCGGCCCCTTTTTCTGAAGCTTTCTTT. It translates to CASSQVSAPFSEAFF.

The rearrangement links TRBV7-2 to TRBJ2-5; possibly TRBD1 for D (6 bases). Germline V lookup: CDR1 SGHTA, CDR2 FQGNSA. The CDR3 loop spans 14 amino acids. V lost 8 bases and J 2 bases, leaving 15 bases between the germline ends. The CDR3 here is CASLLSRGQETQYF. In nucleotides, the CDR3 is TGTGCCAGCCTGTTGTCCAGGGGACAAGAGACCCAGTACTTC.

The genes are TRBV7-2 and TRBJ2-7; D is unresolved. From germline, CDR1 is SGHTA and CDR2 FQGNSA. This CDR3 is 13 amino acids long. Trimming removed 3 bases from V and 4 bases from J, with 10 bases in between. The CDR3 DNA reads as TGTGCCAGCAGCTTGGGCGACGCTTACGAGCAGTACTTC. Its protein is CASSLGDAYEQYF.

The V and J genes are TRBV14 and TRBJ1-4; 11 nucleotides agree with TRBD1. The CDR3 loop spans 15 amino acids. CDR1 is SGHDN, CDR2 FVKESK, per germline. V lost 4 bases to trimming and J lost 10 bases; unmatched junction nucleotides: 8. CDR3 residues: CASSLRTGGAGKLFF. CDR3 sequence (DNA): TGTGCCAGCAGCCTCCGGACAGGGGGCGCAGGAAAACTGTTTTTT.

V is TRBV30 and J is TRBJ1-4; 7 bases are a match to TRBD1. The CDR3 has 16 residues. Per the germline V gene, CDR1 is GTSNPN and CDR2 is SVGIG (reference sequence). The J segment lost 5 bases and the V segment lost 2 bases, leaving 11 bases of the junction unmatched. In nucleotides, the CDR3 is TGTGCCTGGAGTAGTGGACAGGCAAGGATGAATGAAAAACTGTTTTTT. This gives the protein CAWSSGQARMNEKLFF. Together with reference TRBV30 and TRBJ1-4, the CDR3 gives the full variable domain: SQTIHQWPATLVQPVGSPLSLECTVEGTSNPNLYWYRQAAGRGLQLLFYSVGIGQISSEVPQNLSASRPQDRQFILSSKKLLLSDSGFYLCAWSSGQARMNEKLFFGSGTQLSVL.

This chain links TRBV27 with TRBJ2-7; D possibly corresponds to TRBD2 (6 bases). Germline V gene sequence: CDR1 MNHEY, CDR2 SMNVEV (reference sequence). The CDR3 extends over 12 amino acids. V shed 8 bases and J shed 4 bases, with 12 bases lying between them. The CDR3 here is CASSRSGYEQYF. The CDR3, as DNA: TGTGCCAGCTCCAGGAGCGGGTACGAGCAGTACTTC.